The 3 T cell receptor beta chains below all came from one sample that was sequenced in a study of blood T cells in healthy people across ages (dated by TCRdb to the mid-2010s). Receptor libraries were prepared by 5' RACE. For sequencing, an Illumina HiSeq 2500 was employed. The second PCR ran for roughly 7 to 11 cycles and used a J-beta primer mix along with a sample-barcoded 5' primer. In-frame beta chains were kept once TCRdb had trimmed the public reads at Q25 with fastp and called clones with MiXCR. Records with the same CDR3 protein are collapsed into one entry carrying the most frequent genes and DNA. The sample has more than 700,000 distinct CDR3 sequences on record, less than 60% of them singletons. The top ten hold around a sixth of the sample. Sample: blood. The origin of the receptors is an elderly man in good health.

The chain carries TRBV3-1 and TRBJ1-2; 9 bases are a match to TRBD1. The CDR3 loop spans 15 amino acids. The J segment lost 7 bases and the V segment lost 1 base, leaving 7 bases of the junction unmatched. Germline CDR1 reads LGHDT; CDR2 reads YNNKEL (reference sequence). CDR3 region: CASSQVRTGVSGYTF. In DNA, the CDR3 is TGTGCCAGCAGCCAAGTTCGGACAGGGGTCTCTGGCTACACCTTC.

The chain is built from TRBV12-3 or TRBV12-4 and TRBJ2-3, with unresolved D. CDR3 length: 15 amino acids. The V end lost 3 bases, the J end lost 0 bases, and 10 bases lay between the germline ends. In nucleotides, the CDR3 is TGTGCCAGCAGTTTTAGGGTGGACAGCACAGATACGCAGTATTTT. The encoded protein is CASSFRVDSTDTQYF.

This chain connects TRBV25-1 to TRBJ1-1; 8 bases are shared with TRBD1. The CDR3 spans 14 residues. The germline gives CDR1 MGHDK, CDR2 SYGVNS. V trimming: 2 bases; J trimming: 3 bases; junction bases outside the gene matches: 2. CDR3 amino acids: CASSERQGHTEAFF. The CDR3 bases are TGTGCCAGCAGTGAAAGACAGGGGCACACTGAAGCTTTCTTT.